The entry below gives a single TCR beta chain sequence along with its context. The antigen remains undetermined. This specimen comes from a study of post-analysis software for immune sequencing data. Whole-study context: Patients had relapsing-remitting, secondary progressive or progressive-relapsing multiple sclerosis; some lacked subtype.

Germline V gene data show CDR1 as SGHTA and CDR2 as FQGNSA. This CDR3 comprises 15 residues. Trimming took off 2 bases at V and 1 base at J, with 11 bases between the two ends. Study outcomes and limitations: In multiple sclerosis, normalized Chao1 diversity was significantly below that of controls. Elevated frequency relative to controls characterized several TRBV segments in patients, TRBV5-6, TRBV5-1 and TRBV20-1 among them.

Presence of unique molecular identifiers characterized the TCR beta cDNA libraries. A single record per CDR3 protein comes from TCRdb applying MiXCR to the PCR reads. The sample has roughly 400,000 distinct CDR3 sequences, roughly 40% seen once. Sequenced sample: blood. This rearrangement joins TRBV7-2 to TRBJ1-1; maybe TRBD1 (5 bases). This clonotype was obtained from a girl aged 2 to 10 with multiple sclerosis. The CDR3 bases are TGTGCCAGCAGCTTAACGGGGGTGGAGAACACTGAAGCTTTCTTT. As protein: CASSLTGVENTEAFF.